These 19 T cell receptor beta chains share one sample of origin, sequenced in a study of neoadjuvant nivolumab and ipilimumab in lung cancer. The table came from immunoSEQ multiplex PCR; TCRdb's copy has only in-frame clones and leaves some out. The table lists roughly 13,000 clones, roughly 75% of them singletons. Sequenced here: peripheral blood, sampled after neoadjuvant nivolumab, alone or with ipilimumab, at or shortly before surgery. All receptors derive from an adult with non-small cell lung cancer.

The genes are TRBV30 and TRBJ2-7; possibly TRBD1 for D (5 bases). Trimming removed 4 bases from V and 7 bases from J, with 20 bases in between. The CDR3 extends over 14 amino acids. The V gene's germline CDR1 is GTSNPN and CDR2 SVGIG (reference sequence). CDR3 in amino acids: CAWTSLGQIGEQYF. The CDR3 DNA sequence: TGTGCCTGGACCAGCCTGGGGCAGATTGGAGAGCAGTACTTC.

The genes are TRBV5-5 and TRBJ2-1; 7 bases agree with TRBD1. The J segment lost 8 bases and the V segment lost 4 bases, leaving 6 bases of the junction unmatched. The CDR3 is 13 amino acids. CDR1 is SGHKS, CDR2 YYEKEE, per germline (reference sequence). As DNA, the CDR3 is TGTGCCAGCAGCATCGGGACAGAAGATGAGCAGTTCTTC. Protein: CASSIGTEDEQFF.

The V call is TRBV5-1, the J call TRBJ2-1; D is possibly TRBD1 (5 bases). The V gene's germline CDR1 is SGHRS and CDR2 YFSETQ. Trimming stripped 2 bases from V and 5 bases from J, with 11 bases between. The CDR3 loop spans 14 amino acids. The DNA for the CDR3 is TGCGCCAGCAGCTTACAAGGGGTAGACAATGAGCAGTTCTTC. It codes for CASSLQGVDNEQFF.

The rearrangement joins TRBV5-4 to TRBJ2-5, with 11 bases aligning to TRBD2. The CDR3 contains 16 residues. The V and J ends lost 3 bases and 7 bases, in that order; junction bases with no gene match: 11. CDR1 SGHNT and CDR2 YYREEE come from the germline V gene (reference sequence). The CDR3 here is CASSSGLAESTGTQYF. The CDR3 DNA follows: TGTGCCAGCAGCTCGGGACTAGCGGAGTCCACGGGGACCCAGTACTTC.

The table lists this clone with a count of one. The chain recombines TRBV30 with TRBJ1-2; 8 nucleotides align to TRBD1. CDR1 and CDR2 (germline): GTSNPN, SVGIG (reference sequence). Unmatched junction bases numbered 7, after V lost 2 bases and J lost 8 bases. This CDR3 comprises 13 residues. The CDR3 is CAWSPRTGLGYTF. As DNA, the CDR3 is TGTGCCTGGAGTCCCCGGACAGGGTTGGGCTACACCTTC.

The chain links TRBV11-3 to TRBJ2-1; D is perhaps TRBD2 (5 bases). The CDR3 is 14 amino acids. Germline CDR1 reads SGHNT; CDR2 reads YENEEA. V was trimmed by 1 base and J by 10 bases, leaving 14 bases between them. CDR3 in DNA: TGTGCCAGCAGCTTAGCTCCGGGGTGGATGGAGCAGTTCTTC. Protein sequence: CASSLAPGWMEQFF.

This rearrangement joins TRBV6-5 to TRBJ1-5; D is unresolved. The CDR3 covers 13 residues. V was shortened by 6 bases and J by 5 bases, with 11 bases between the two germline ends. From germline, CDR1 is MNHEY and CDR2 SVGAGI. The CDR3 protein is CASSRLRDQPQHF. Here the CDR3 DNA reads TGTGCCAGCAGCCGACTTCGGGATCAGCCCCAGCATTTT.

In its sample, this clone was seen once. This chain links TRBV7-9 with TRBJ1-1; 8 nucleotides align to TRBD1. The germline gives CDR1 SEHNR, CDR2 FQNEAQ (reference sequence). The CDR3 spans 16 residues. Germline trimming cut 5 bases from V and 7 bases from J; bases unmatched to any gene: 15. The CDR3 loop is CASSHGNQGAGIEAFF. For the CDR3, the DNA is TGTGCCAGCAGCCACGGGAATCAGGGGGCGGGGATTGAAGCTTTCTTT.

The chain couples TRBV11-1 to TRBJ2-1; perhaps D is TRBD1 or TRBD2 (5 bases each). This CDR3 has 12 residues. V lost 8 bases and J 6 bases, leaving 11 bases between the germline ends. The V gene's germline CDR1 is SGHAT and CDR2 FQDESV (reference sequence). This chain's CDR3 is CASSTRGNEQFF. The DNA for the CDR3 is TGTGCCAGCTCGACGAGGGGCAATGAGCAGTTCTTC. Full variable domain (rest looked up from reference TRBV11-1 and TRBJ2-1): EAEVAQSPRYKITEKSQAVAFWCDPISGHATLYWYRQILGQGPELLVQFQDESVVDDSQLPKDRFSAERLKGVDSTLKIQPAELGDSAMYLCASSTRGNEQFFGPGTRLTVL.

This chain uses TRBV4-3 with TRBJ2-2; unclear D gene. The CDR3 contains 14 residues. Germline values: CDR1 LGHNA, CDR2 YSLEER. V was cut by 3 bases and J by 1 base, with 6 bases left in between. This CDR3 is CASSQDENTGELFF. In DNA, the CDR3 is TGCGCCAGCAGCCAGGACGAGAACACCGGGGAGCTGTTTTTT.

This chain joins TRBV29-1 and TRBJ1-2; D gene unclear. The CDR3 length is 11 residues. The V and J ends lost 2 bases and 5 bases respectively, with 6 bases between them. The germline V gene has CDR1 SQVTM and CDR2 ANQGSEA. CDR3 sequence reads: CSVERAYGYTF. The DNA for the CDR3 is TGCAGCGTTGAACGGGCTTATGGCTACACCTTC.

V gene TRBV11-3 combines with J gene TRBJ2-7; perhaps TRBD1 as D (6 bases). Looked up from germline, CDR1 is SGHNT and CDR2 is YENEEA. Trimming removed 3 bases at V and 4 bases at J, with 10 bases between. The CDR3 length is 13 residues. The CDR3: CASSLGRGYEQYF. CDR3 bases: TGTGCCAGCAGCTTGGGCAGGGGTTACGAGCAGTACTTC.

J is TRBJ2-2 and V is TRBV29-1; 7 bases match TRBD1. V was pared by 6 bases and J by 1 base, with 5 bases of the junction left unmatched. CDR1 is SQVTM, CDR2 ANQGSEA, per germline. CDR3 length: 14 amino acids. CDR3 sequence: CSVTGAWNTGELFF. The CDR3 DNA sequence: TGCAGCGTCACAGGGGCCTGGAACACCGGGGAGCTGTTTTTT.

The chain links TRBV5-1 to TRBJ2-5; TRBD2 aligns across 10 bases. Per germline, CDR1 SGHRS and CDR2 YFSETQ. The length of the CDR3 is 15 residues. The V and J ends lost 4 bases and 5 bases, in that order; junction bases with no gene match: 8. The CDR3, as DNA: TGCGCCAGCAGCCCCGGGCTAGCGGGGGAGGAGACCCAGTACTTC. Translation gives CASSPGLAGEETQYF.

The chain employs TRBV5-1 and TRBJ2-3; tentatively, D is TRBD2 (8 bases). Deletions cut 4 bases from V and 1 base from J, with 22 bases between. The germline V gene has CDR1 SGHRS and CDR2 YFSETQ. The CDR3 is made up of 18 amino acids. CDR3 bases: TGCGCCAGCAGCCCTGGGTGGGGTAGCGGGACAGGCACAGATACGCAGTATTTT. It translates to CASSPGWGSGTGTDTQYF.

The chain carries TRBV5-1 and TRBJ2-5; 8 positions agree with TRBD1. Looked up from germline, CDR1 is SGHRS and CDR2 is YFSETQ. With V trimmed by 0 bases and J by 0 bases, 7 bases remained unmatched. The CDR3 covers 17 residues. CDR3 residues: CASSLGFGDRNQETQYF. Here the CDR3 DNA reads TGCGCCAGCAGCTTGGGGTTCGGGGACAGGAACCAAGAGACCCAGTACTTC.

For the CDR3, the DNA is TGTGCCAGCAGCTTAGCGGGGAGGAGGTTGACCTACAATGAGCAGTTCTTC. This sequence encodes CASSLAGRRLTYNEQFF. The rearrangement joins TRBV7-8 to TRBJ2-1; TRBD2 might be the D (6 bases). The CDR3 is made up of 17 amino acids. Trimming pared 0 bases from V and 2 bases from J, leaving 14 bases between. CDR1 and CDR2 (germline): SGHVS, FQNEAQ.

This clone has more than one count but fewer than ten. This chain uses TRBV2 with TRBJ2-2, with a possible D match to TRBD1 (6 bases). Germline V lookup: CDR1 SNHLY, CDR2 FYNNEI. Trimming took off 6 bases at V and 6 bases at J, with 14 bases between the two ends. The CDR3 runs 14 residues. The CDR3 reads CASSPRGGAGELFF. The CDR3 DNA sequence: TGTGCCAGCAGCCCCAGGGGCGGCGCCGGGGAGCTGTTTTTT.

The rearrangement joins TRBV9 to TRBJ2-5, with 13 bases aligning to TRBD2. The CDR3 totals 17 residues. The trim removed 0 bases at V and 4 bases at J, leaving 6 bases unmatched. Germline V gene data show CDR1 as SGDLS and CDR2 as YYNGEE. The CDR3: CASSVGLAGGARETQYF. CDR3 coding DNA: TGTGCCAGCAGCGTAGGACTAGCGGGAGGTGCTCGAGAGACCCAGTACTTC.